A selection of T cell receptor beta chains follows, all from one sample in a study of immune heterogeneity within non-small cell lung tumors. TCRdb recomputed calls from the multiplex PCR reads with MiXCR, one row per CDR3 protein. In the table there are about 20,000 distinct CDR3 sequences, around 28% of which are singletons. The sample taken for sequencing was lung tumor tissue. These receptors came from a middle-aged man with non-small cell lung cancer. CDR3s include the opening cysteine and the closing phenylalanine or tryptophan. Each record gives: V gene, clone size, D gene, J gene, CDR3 DNA, CDR3 protein. A D gene is named only where the DNA matches it firmly. Size is omitted from some rows. Given values are once, few, many or a class for expanded clones.

V gene: TRBV4-2
clone size: few
D gene: TRBD2
J gene: TRBJ2-6
CDR3 DNA: TGTGCCAGCAGCCAAGAGCTAGCGGGAGAAAGGACTGGGGCCAACGTCCTGACTTTC
CDR3 protein: CASSQELAGERTGANVLTF

V gene: TRBV18
clone size: few
D gene: .
J gene: TRBJ2-1
CDR3 DNA: TGTGCCAGCTCACCACCGGGCCACAGTGAGCCCTACAATGAGCAGTTCTTC
CDR3 protein: CASSPPGHSEPYNEQFF

V gene: TRBV4-1
clone size: .
D gene: .
J gene: TRBJ1-3
CDR3 DNA: TGCGCCAGCAGCCAAACGACAGTCGAAAACACCATATATTTT
CDR3 protein: CASSQTTVENTIYF

V gene: TRBV3-1
clone size: .
D gene: TRBD1
J gene: TRBJ2-5
CDR3 DNA: TGTGCCAGCAGCCAAAAAAACAGGGGGTGGGAGACCCAGTACTTC
CDR3 protein: CASSQKNRGWETQYF

V gene: TRBV3-1
clone size: .
D gene: TRBD2
J gene: TRBJ2-7
CDR3 DNA: TGTGCCAGCAACCAAGAGGTTTTAGCGGGGAGCTCCTACGAGCAGTACTTC
CDR3 protein: CASNQEVLAGSSYEQYF

V gene: TRBV7-8
clone size: many
D gene: .
J gene: TRBJ2-7
CDR3 DNA: TGTGCCAGCAGCGTGGGACGAGCCTACGAGCAGTACTTC
CDR3 protein: CASSVGRAYEQYF

V gene: TRBV20-1
clone size: few
D gene: .
J gene: TRBJ1-2
CDR3 DNA: TGCAGTGCTATAAGTACCAACTATGGCTACACCTTC
CDR3 protein: CSAISTNYGYTF

V gene: TRBV3-1
clone size: few
D gene: .
J gene: TRBJ2-7
CDR3 DNA: TGTGCCAGCAGCGGCCCATGGGGACCGAGCTCCTACGAGCAGTACTTC
CDR3 protein: CASSGPWGPSSYEQYF

V gene: TRBV10-2
clone size: few
D gene: .
J gene: TRBJ2-1
CDR3 DNA: TGCGCCAGCAGTCCGATTAGAACGACCTCCTACAATGAGCAGTTCTTC
CDR3 protein: CASSPIRTTSYNEQFF

V gene: TRBV30
clone size: many
D gene: .
J gene: TRBJ1-5
CDR3 DNA: TGTGCCTGGAGTGTAAGGTCCCAGCCACAGACCCAGCATTTT
CDR3 protein: CAWSVRSQPQTQHF

V gene: TRBV7-2
clone size: few
D gene: .
J gene: TRBJ2-1
CDR3 DNA: TGTGCCAGCAGTAGGACCGGCCGGAATGAGCAGTTCTTC
CDR3 protein: CASSRTGRNEQFF

V gene: TRBV5-1
clone size: .
D gene: .
J gene: TRBJ2-2
CDR3 DNA: TGCGCCAGCAGCTTGGAGGGGCCCGGGGAGCTGTTTTTT
CDR3 protein: CASSLEGPGELFF

V gene: TRBV11-3
clone size: .
D gene: .
J gene: TRBJ2-3
CDR3 DNA: TGTGCCAGCAGCTCAAGTACAGATACGCAGTATTTT
CDR3 protein: CASSSSTDTQYF

V gene: TRBV11-2
clone size: many
D gene: .
J gene: TRBJ2-7
CDR3 DNA: TGTGCCAGCAGCTCTGTCCGGGGCGCCGAGCAGTACTTC
CDR3 protein: CASSSVRGAEQYF

V gene: TRBV20-1
clone size: .
D gene: .
J gene: TRBJ1-3
CDR3 DNA: TGCAGTGCTAGACAGTCTGGAAACACCATATATTTT
CDR3 protein: CSARQSGNTIYF